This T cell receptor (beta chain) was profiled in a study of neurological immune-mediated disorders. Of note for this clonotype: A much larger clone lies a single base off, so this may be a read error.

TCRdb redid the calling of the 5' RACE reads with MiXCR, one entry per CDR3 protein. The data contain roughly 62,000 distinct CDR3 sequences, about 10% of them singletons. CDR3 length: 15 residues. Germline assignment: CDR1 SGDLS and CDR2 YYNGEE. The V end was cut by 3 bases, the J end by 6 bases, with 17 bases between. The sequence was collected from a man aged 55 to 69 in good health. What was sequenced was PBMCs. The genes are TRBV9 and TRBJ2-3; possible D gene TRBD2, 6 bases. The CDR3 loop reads CASSAPPGAWDTQYF. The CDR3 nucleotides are TGTGCCAGCAGCGCCCCCCCGGGAGCGTGGGATACGCAGTATTTT.